A single sample is the source of the 27 T cell receptor beta chains below, sequenced in a study of T-cell reconstitution after alpha-beta-depleted transplantation in children. Unique molecular identifiers were used in preparing the TCRbeta library. A single record per CDR3 protein comes from TCRdb applying MiXCR to the PCR reads. The sample lists 200,000 to 250,000 distinct CDR3 sequences, roughly 10% occurring once. The sample was PBMCs, taken before TCRalphabeta/CD19-depleted stem cell transplant. The receptors were sampled from a child younger than two with acute myeloid leukemia, due to receive a stem cell transplant.

Of note for this clonotype: With a much larger clone just one base away, this may be a read error. The chain employs TRBV7-9 and TRBJ2-1; the D is unclear. This CDR3 is 11 amino acids long. V was clipped by 4 bases and J by 5 bases, with 3 bases between them. Germline V gene lookup returns CDR1 SEHNR and CDR2 FQNEAQ (reference sequence). CDR3 nucleotide sequence: TGTGCCAGCAGCTGGGACAATGAGCAGTTCTTC. As protein: CASSWDNEQFF.

V usage is TRBV20-1 and J usage is TRBJ2-1; no clear D. The CDR3 is 16 amino acids. Germline CDR1 reads DFQATT; CDR2 reads SNEGSKA (reference sequence). V lost 1 base, J lost 7 bases, and 20 bases lay in between. CDR3 protein: CSARGYGPLEMNEQFF. The DNA of the CDR3 is TGCAGTGCTAGAGGATACGGCCCTCTCGAGATGAATGAGCAGTTCTTC.

As DNA, the CDR3 is TGTGCCAGCAGCTTAGATTGGGCTAAGGAGCAGTTCTTC. The encoded protein is CASSLDWAKEQFF. The chain couples TRBV11-3 to TRBJ2-1; D call uncertain. Germline values: CDR1 SGHNT, CDR2 YENEEA. V gave up 0 bases and J gave up 10 bases, with 10 bases separating them. This CDR3 is built from 13 residues.

At least ten counts were recorded for this clonotype. The chain carries TRBV5-1 and TRBJ2-2; 8 bases map to TRBD2. J lost 3 bases, V lost 2 bases, and 6 bases had no gene match. The germline V gene has CDR1 SGHRS and CDR2 YFSETQ. The CDR3 is 16 amino acids. The CDR3 nucleotides read TGCGCCAGCAGCTTAACCGGGACTAGAGACACCGGGGAGCTGTTTTTT. It specifies CASSLTGTRDTGELFF.

The sample holds many counts of this clonotype. The CDR3 reads CASSLLIFRYNEQFF. The CDR3 coding sequence is TGTGCCAGCAGCCTCCTGATCTTCCGGTACAATGAGCAGTTCTTC. The chain employs TRBV3-1 and TRBJ2-1; D not certain. Trimming left V 4 bases short and J 4 bases short, with 14 bases between. CDR1 LGHDT and CDR2 YNNKEL come from the germline V gene (reference sequence). CDR3 length: 15 residues.

Ten or more counts support this clonotype. The rearrangement joins TRBV18 to TRBJ2-2; 9 positions agree with TRBD2. The CDR3 contains 15 residues. V shed 3 bases and J 5 bases; nucleotides not matched to a gene: 4. In germline, CDR1 is KGHSH, CDR2 LQKENI. DNA for the CDR3: TGTGCCAGCTCACCTCAAACTAGCGGGACCGGGGAGCTGTTTTTT. Amino acid sequence: CASSPQTSGTGELFF.

The chain has TRBV12-3 or TRBV12-4 and TRBJ2-7; 10 nucleotides match TRBD2. The CDR3 spans 16 residues. V shed 4 bases and J 3 bases; nucleotides not matched to a gene: 9. The CDR3 sequence is CASSSPEREGFYEQYF. CDR3 DNA sequence: TGTGCCAGCAGTTCCCCTGAGCGGGAGGGCTTCTACGAGCAGTACTTC.

This clonotype was counted ten times or more. The V and J genes are TRBV20-1 and TRBJ2-1; 10 nucleotides align to TRBD1. With 3 bases clipped from V and 4 bases from J, the junction kept 9 bases outside the gene matches. CDR1 is DFQATT, CDR2 SNEGSKA, per germline (reference sequence). This CDR3 is 16 amino acids long. CDR3 nucleotides: TGCAGTGCTAGCGCTACTCCGGGACAGGGGTACAATGAGCAGTTCTTC. Translating gives CSASATPGQGYNEQFF.

A word on this clonotype: Because the CDR3's place on the DNA is in doubt, the DNA is left out and the CDR3 is given as listed by TCRdb. The chain couples TRBV7-9 to TRBJ1-2; TRBD1 is taken as the D call from the table, unchecked against the DNA. Germline V gene lookup returns CDR1 SEHNR and CDR2 FQNEAQ (reference sequence). A total of 16 residues make up the CDR3, ends included. The CDR3 sequence: CASSWGQGASNYGDTF.

In its sample, this clonotype was seen many times. The junction and the germline gene differ at one end; a read error may be behind it. The chain is built from TRBV10-3 and TRBJ2-7; D gene uncertain. Germline lookup yields CDR1 ENHRY and CDR2 SYGVKD. CDR3 length equals 13 residues. DNA of the CDR3: TGTGCCATCAGGGACGGTCGCTCCTCCGAGCAGTACTTC. Its protein product is CAIRDGRSSEQYF.

In its sample, this clonotype was seen many times. The chain links TRBV20-1 to TRBJ2-3, with a tentative D call TRBD2 (5 bases). The CDR3 contains 14 residues. V was trimmed by 7 bases and J by 1 base, leaving 15 bases between them. CDR1 and CDR2 (germline): DFQATT, SNEGSKA (reference sequence). This CDR3 reads CSVERNLGTDTQYF. For the CDR3, the DNA is TGCAGTGTAGAGCGGAACTTGGGCACAGATACGCAGTATTTT.

This clonotype occurred many times. The chain links TRBV3-1 to TRBJ2-3, with D possibly being TRBD1 (6 bases). The CDR3 has 17 residues. V lost 1 base to trimming and J lost 2 bases, with 16 bases between them. Germline V lookup: CDR1 LGHDT, CDR2 YNNKEL (reference sequence). The CDR3 nucleotides are TGTGCCAGCAGCCAAGGGGGGACAAAAACTCTCACAGATACGCAGTATTTT. Its translation: CASSQGGTKTLTDTQYF.

The chain carries TRBV7-2 and TRBJ2-2; 8 nucleotides match TRBD1. Germline CDR1 is SGHTA and CDR2 is FQGNSA. CDR3 length: 15 residues. The junction had 6 bases not matched to a gene; V was cut back by 4 bases and J by 5 bases. CDR3 amino acids: CASSSRTGMTGELFF. Written as DNA, the CDR3 is TGTGCCAGCAGCTCCCGGACAGGGATGACCGGGGAGCTGTTTTTT. Supplemented by reference TRBV7-2 and TRBJ2-2, the full variable domain reads GAGVSQSPSNKVTEKGKDVELRCDPISGHTALYWYRQSLGQGLEFLIYFQGNSAPDKSGLPSDRFSAERTGGSVSTLTIQRTQQEDSAVYLCASSSRTGMTGELFFGEGSRLTVL.

The chain uses TRBV7-2 and TRBJ1-4; D gene uncertain. Germline assignment: CDR1 SGHTA and CDR2 FQGNSA. With 1 base removed from V and 5 bases from J, the gap between germline ends came to 8 bases. The CDR3 length is 14 residues. CDR3 in amino acids: CASSLGGSNEKLFF. CDR3 bases: TGTGCCAGCAGCTTAGGCGGGTCAAATGAAAAACTGTTTTTT. The full variable domain, completed using reference TRBV7-2 and TRBJ1-4, is GAGVSQSPSNKVTEKGKDVELRCDPISGHTALYWYRQSLGQGLEFLIYFQGNSAPDKSGLPSDRFSAERTGGSVSTLTIQRTQQEDSAVYLCASSLGGSNEKLFFGSGTQLSVL.

The table lists this clonotype with many counts. The chain is built from TRBV12-3 or TRBV12-4 and TRBJ2-2, with 7 bases identical to TRBD1. The J segment lost 3 bases and the V segment lost 5 bases, leaving 9 bases of the junction unmatched. The CDR3 loop spans 16 amino acids. Here the CDR3 DNA reads TGTGCCAGCAGTCGAGATACAGGGGCGCACACCGGGGAGCTGTTTTTT. Protein product: CASSRDTGAHTGELFF.

There are many counts of this clonotype. The chain uses TRBV30 and TRBJ1-1; D call uncertain. Trimming removed 1 base from V and 5 bases from J, with 14 bases in between. CDR1 and CDR2 from the germline V gene are GTSNPN and SVGIG (reference sequence). The CDR3 length is 14 residues. Written as DNA, the CDR3 is TGTGCCTGGAGTGGTAAAGGGTCGGTAACTGAAGCTTTCTTT. Translated, it gives CAWSGKGSVTEAFF.

This clonotype was seen at least ten times. The gene calls are TRBV3-1 and TRBJ2-5; 7 bases fit TRBD1. V lost 0 bases to trimming and J lost 5 bases; unmatched junction nucleotides: 6. The CDR3 runs to 15 residues. Germline V CDR1 and CDR2: LGHDT, YNNKEL (reference sequence). CDR3 in DNA: TGTGCCAGCAGCCAAGAGATGAGGGGGCAGGAGACCCAGTACTTC. This translates into CASSQEMRGQETQYF.

The chain links TRBV7-9 to TRBJ1-1; D not resolved. V dropped 1 base and J dropped 0 bases, with 9 bases sitting between them. The CDR3 consists of 15 residues. Germline assignment: CDR1 SEHNR and CDR2 FQNEAQ (reference sequence). The CDR3 DNA follows: TGTGCCAGCAGCTTAGGGCCGGGTATGAACACTGAAGCTTTCTTT. Encoded protein: CASSLGPGMNTEAFF.

The V and J genes are TRBV7-2 and TRBJ2-1; 8 bases agree with TRBD2. The ends lost 5 bases at V and 6 bases at J; junction bases unmatched: 9. CDR3 size: 15 residues. Germline lookup yields CDR1 SGHTA and CDR2 FQGNSA. This CDR3 is CASSASRLAGNEQFF. CDR3 nucleotides: TGTGCCAGCAGCGCCAGTCGGCTAGCGGGCAATGAGCAGTTCTTC.

This clonotype was recorded many times. The CDR3 DNA follows: TGCAGTGCTAGAGATTGGGGGGTTGGCGGCTACACCTTC. This encodes CSARDWGVGGYTF. This chain connects TRBV20-1 to TRBJ1-2; D might be TRBD1 (5 bases). Germline lookup yields CDR1 DFQATT and CDR2 SNEGSKA (reference sequence). The length of the CDR3 is 13 residues. Deletions cut 0 bases from V and 8 bases from J, with 13 bases between.

This clonotype was recorded many times. J is TRBJ2-3 and V is TRBV5-1; D perhaps matches TRBD2 (5 bases). The germline V gene encodes CDR1 SGHRS and CDR2 YFSETQ. The CDR3 covers 16 residues. Between the trimmed V and J ends, which lost 2 bases and 7 bases, there was a span of 20 bases. The CDR3 loop reads CASSLEGYVAQNTQYF. Written as DNA, the CDR3 is TGCGCCAGCAGCTTAGAGGGCTACGTCGCTCAGAATACGCAGTATTTT.

This clonotype was found many times. The chain links TRBV11-2 to TRBJ1-2; perhaps TRBD1 as D (6 bases). Per germline, CDR1 SGHAT and CDR2 FQNNGV. There are 13 residues in the CDR3. V dropped 3 bases and J dropped 5 bases, with 10 bases sitting between them. CDR3 DNA: TGTGCCAGCAGCTTTGGACAGCTATATGGCTACACCTTC. Translating it yields CASSFGQLYGYTF. Based on the CDR3 plus reference TRBV11-2 and TRBJ1-2, the full variable domain is EAGVAQSPRYKIIEKRQSVAFWCNPISGHATLYWYQQILGQGPKLLIQFQNNGVVDDSQLPKDRFSAERLKGVDSTLKIQPAKLEDSAVYLCASSFGQLYGYTFGSGTRLTVV.

This clonotype was recorded at least ten times. V usage is TRBV20-1 and J usage is TRBJ2-7; 8 positions agree with TRBD2. CDR3 size: 14 residues. J gave up 3 bases and V 5 bases, and 9 bases lay outside the gene matches. The V gene's germline CDR1 is DFQATT and CDR2 SNEGSKA (reference sequence). CDR3 coding DNA: TGCAGTGCTTCGGGAGGGCCGTCTGGCTACGAGCAGTACTTC. Translation gives CSASGGPSGYEQYF.

There are many counts of this clonotype. V is TRBV21-1 and J is TRBJ1-2. TRBV21-1 is designated a pseudogene. This CDR3 comprises 13 residues. CDR3 coding DNA: TGTGCCAGCATGTCGCCTAAGGAGGGCGGCTACACCTTC. Translating gives CASMSPKEGGYTF.

This clonotype was detected many times. Here the CDR3 reads CSAGRGGGRALYEQYF. CDR3 bases: TGCAGTGCTGGCCGGGGTGGGGGGAGGGCCCTCTACGAGCAGTACTTC. The gene calls are TRBV20-1 and TRBJ2-7; 7 bases line up with TRBD2. Germline loops: CDR1 DFQATT, CDR2 SNEGSKA (reference sequence). V dropped 5 bases and J dropped 3; count of bases not matched to a gene: 16. This CDR3 has 16 amino acids.

This clonotype appeared many times. This sequence joins TRBV3-1 and TRBJ2-1; D is unresolved. This CDR3 has 14 residues. Germline CDR1 reads LGHDT; CDR2 reads YNNKEL (reference sequence). Between the trimmed V and J ends, which lost 0 bases and 6 bases, there was a span of 9 bases. The CDR3 sequence: CASSQDWVSNEQFF. CDR3 DNA sequence: TGTGCCAGCAGCCAAGATTGGGTCAGCAATGAGCAGTTCTTC.

This clonotype was seen ten or more times. V and J are TRBV28 and TRBJ2-7; D might be TRBD2 (6 bases). V was pared by 2 bases and J by 2 bases, with 10 bases between. The CDR3 is made up of 14 amino acids. Germline CDR1 and CDR2: MDHEN and SYDVKM. The CDR3 bases are TGTGCCAGCAGTTTAGGCCGCGGGACCTACGAGCAGTACTTC. Translating gives CASSLGRGTYEQYF.